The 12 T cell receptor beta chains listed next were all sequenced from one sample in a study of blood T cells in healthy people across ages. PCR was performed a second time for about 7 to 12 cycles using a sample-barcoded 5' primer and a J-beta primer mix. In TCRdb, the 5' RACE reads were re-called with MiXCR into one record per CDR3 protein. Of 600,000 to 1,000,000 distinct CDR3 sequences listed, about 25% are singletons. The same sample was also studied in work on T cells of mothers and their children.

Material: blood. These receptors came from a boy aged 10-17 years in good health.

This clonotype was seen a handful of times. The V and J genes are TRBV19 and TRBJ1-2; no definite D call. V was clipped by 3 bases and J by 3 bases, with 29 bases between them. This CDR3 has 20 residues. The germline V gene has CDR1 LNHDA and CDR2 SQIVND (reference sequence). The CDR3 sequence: CASSIRPSELGLDFDYGYTF. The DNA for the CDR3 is TGTGCCAGTAGTATTAGGCCATCGGAGTTGGGTTTGGATTTCGACTATGGCTACACCTTC.

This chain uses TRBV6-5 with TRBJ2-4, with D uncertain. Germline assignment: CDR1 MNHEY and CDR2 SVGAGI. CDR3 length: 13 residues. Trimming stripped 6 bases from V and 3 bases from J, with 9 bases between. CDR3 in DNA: TGTGCCAGCAGACCCAAGGGCAAAAACATTCAGTACTTC. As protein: CASRPKGKNIQYF.

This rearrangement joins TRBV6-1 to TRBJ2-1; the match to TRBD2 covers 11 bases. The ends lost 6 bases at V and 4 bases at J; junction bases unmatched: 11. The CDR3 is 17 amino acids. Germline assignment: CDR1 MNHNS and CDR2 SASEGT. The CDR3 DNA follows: TGTGCCAGCAGACTAGCGGGAGTAATTGGGACTTACAATGAGCAGTTCTTC. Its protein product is CASRLAGVIGTYNEQFF.

CDR3 bases: TGTGCCAGCAGCCCCAAGGTTGGGGGGAACGCGAACACCGGGGAGCTGTTTTTT. Residues: CASSPKVGGNANTGELFF. The V call is TRBV7-3, the J call TRBJ2-2, with a possible D match to TRBD2 (6 bases). The V gene's germline CDR1 is SGHTA and CDR2 FQGTGA. CDR3 size: 18 residues. V was pared by 5 bases and J by 0 bases, with 19 bases between.

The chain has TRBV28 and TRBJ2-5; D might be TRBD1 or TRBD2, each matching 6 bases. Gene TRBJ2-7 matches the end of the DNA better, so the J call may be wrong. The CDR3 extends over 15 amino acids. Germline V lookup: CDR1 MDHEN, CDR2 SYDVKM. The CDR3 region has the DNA TGTGCCAGCAGTTTAAGGGGGGCGTCGAGGTACGAGCAGTACTTC. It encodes CASSLRGASRYEQYF.

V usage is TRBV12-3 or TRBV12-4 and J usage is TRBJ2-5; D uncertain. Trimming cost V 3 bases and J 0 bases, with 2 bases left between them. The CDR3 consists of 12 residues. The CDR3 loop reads CASSFHQETQYF. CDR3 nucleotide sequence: TGTGCCAGCAGTTTTCACCAAGAGACCCAGTACTTC.

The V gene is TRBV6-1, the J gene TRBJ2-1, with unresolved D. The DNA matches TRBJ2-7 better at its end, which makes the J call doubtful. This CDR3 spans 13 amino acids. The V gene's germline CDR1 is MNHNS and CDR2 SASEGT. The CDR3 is CASSSLPAYEQYF. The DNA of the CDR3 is TGTGCCAGCAGTTCTTTGCCTGCCTACGAGCAGTACTTC.

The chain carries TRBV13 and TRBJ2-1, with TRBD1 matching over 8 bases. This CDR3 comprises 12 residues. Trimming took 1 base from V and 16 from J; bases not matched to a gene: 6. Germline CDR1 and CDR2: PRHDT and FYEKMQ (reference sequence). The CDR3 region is CASSLAGQGHFF. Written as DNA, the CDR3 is TGTGCCAGCAGCTTAGCAGGACAGGGTCATTTCTTC.

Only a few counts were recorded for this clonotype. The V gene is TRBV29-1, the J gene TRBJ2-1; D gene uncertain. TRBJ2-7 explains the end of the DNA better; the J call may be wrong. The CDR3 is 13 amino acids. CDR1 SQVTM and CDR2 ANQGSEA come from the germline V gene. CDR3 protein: CSVEDSYSYEQYF. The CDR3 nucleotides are TGCAGCGTTGAAGACAGCTATTCCTACGAGCAGTACTTC.

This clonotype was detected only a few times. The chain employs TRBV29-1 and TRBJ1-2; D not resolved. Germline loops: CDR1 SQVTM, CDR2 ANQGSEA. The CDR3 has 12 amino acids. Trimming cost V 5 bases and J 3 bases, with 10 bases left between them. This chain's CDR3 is CSVSDGYYGYTF. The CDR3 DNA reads TGCAGCGTTAGTGACGGCTACTATGGCTACACCTTC.

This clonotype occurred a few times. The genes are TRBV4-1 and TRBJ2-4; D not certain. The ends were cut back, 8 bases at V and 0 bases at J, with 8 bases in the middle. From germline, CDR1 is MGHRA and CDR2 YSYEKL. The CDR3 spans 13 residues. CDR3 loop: CASRPVAKNIQYF. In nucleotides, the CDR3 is TGCGCCAGCCGCCCGGTAGCCAAAAACATTCAGTACTTC.

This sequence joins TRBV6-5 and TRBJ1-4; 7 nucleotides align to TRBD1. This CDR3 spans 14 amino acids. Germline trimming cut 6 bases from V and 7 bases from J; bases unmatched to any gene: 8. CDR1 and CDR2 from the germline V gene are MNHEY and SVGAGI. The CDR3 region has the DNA TGTGCCAGCAGCAAAGGGGGCGCGGGTGAAAAACTGTTTTTT. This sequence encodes CASSKGGAGEKLFF.